The rows below give T cell receptor beta chains drawn from one sample of a study of cytomegalovirus exposure and HLA in healthy donors. Clones were sequenced by immunoSEQ multiplex PCR, and TCRdb holds only the in-frame ones, with some missing. Here the sample spans over 150,000 clones, around 82% being singletons. Material for sequencing was PBMCs. The receptors were gathered from a woman aged 50 to 60 in good health and CMV-seropositive. Each CDR3 is given with its conserved first and last residue. The order of the fields is CDR3 protein, V gene, J gene, CDR3 length.

CATSSSPRGDEQYF	TRBV15	TRBJ2-7	14
CASSAGLNQPQHF	TRBV13	TRBJ1-5	13
CASREQGSYNSPLHF	TRBV30	TRBJ1-6	15
CASTADRGGYDYGYTF	TRBV5-6	TRBJ1-2	16
CASSGAGGGYTF	TRBV2	TRBJ1-2	12
CASSLRDRGHEQYF	TRBV5-4	TRBJ2-7	14
CSSSRTGPGGNSPLHF	TRBV7-9	TRBJ1-6	16
CAISERGTVEETQYF	TRBV10-3	TRBJ2-5	15
CASSYRRGTKNIQYF	TRBV5-6	TRBJ2-4	15
CASSESGSLGLYGGAYNEQFF	TRBV2	TRBJ2-1	21
CASSPSAIGVNQPQHF	TRBV27	TRBJ1-5	16
CASSIRDLGNTIYF	TRBV19	TRBJ1-3	14
CASLEGGGATDTQYF	TRBV18	TRBJ2-3	15
CASSEWGRETQYF	TRBV25-1	TRBJ2-5	13
CASSQVLAKSTDTQYF	TRBV4-1	TRBJ2-3	16
CSSSSSRTGKNTEAFF	TRBV7-9	TRBJ1-1	16
CASSKWTGVMDGYTF	TRBV19	TRBJ1-2	15
CASSPAGGGTDTQYF	TRBV7-2	TRBJ2-3	15
CASSVADSLGYYGYTF	TRBV9	TRBJ1-2	16
CASGPGQGVYGYTF	TRBV23-1	TRBJ1-2	14
CASSTSGGSTGELFF	TRBV19	TRBJ2-2	15
CASSVGQGGEKLFF	TRBV9	TRBJ1-4	14
CASSEWDSSYNEQFF	TRBV10-2	TRBJ2-1	15
CASRRTSTETQYF	TRBV2	TRBJ2-5	13
CASRRQDYEQYF	TRBV5-1	TRBJ2-7	12
CASSRLAGGPNEQFF	TRBV2	TRBJ2-1	15
CASRATGIDEQYF	TRBV6-5	TRBJ2-7	13
CASSPGEGRNYGYTF	TRBV18	TRBJ1-2	15
CASSWSGVGNTIYF	TRBV19	TRBJ1-3	14
CASSKMGRADTQYF	TRBV7-8	TRBJ2-3	14
CATSRVPTTLEQYF	TRBV15	TRBJ2-7	14
CASSLRYQGGAREKLFF	TRBV13	TRBJ1-4	17
CASSELGLAGIADTQYF	TRBV6-1	TRBJ2-3	17
CASKQGRLLGFYEQYF	TRBV28	.	16
CASSLQGTDTQYF	TRBV5-1	TRBJ2-3	13
CASSPGTAYNEQFF	TRBV6-4	TRBJ2-1	14
CASSVGDREPVHTDTQYF	TRBV10-1	TRBJ2-3	18
CASSTGVADTQYF	TRBV9	TRBJ2-3	13
CASSIVPSQPQHF	TRBV19	TRBJ1-5	13
CASSLGTAAQTAPQHF	TRBV5-6	TRBJ1-5	16
CASSSRGGRENTIYF	TRBV5-4	TRBJ1-3	15